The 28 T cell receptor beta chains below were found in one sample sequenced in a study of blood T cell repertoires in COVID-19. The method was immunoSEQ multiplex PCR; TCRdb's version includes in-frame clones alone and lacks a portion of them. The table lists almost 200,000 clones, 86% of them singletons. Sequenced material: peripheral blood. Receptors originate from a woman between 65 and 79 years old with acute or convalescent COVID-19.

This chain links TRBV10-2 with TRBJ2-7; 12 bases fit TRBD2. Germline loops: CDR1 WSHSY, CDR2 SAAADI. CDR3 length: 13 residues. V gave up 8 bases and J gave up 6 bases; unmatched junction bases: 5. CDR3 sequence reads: CASETSGGSEQYF. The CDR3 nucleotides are TGCGCCAGCGAAACTAGCGGGGGGTCCGAGCAGTACTTC.

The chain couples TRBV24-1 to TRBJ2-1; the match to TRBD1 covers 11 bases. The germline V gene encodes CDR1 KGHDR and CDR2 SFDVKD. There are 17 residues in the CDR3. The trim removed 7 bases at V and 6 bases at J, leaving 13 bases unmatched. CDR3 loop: CATRGTGGLGGGNEQFF. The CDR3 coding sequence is TGTGCCACCAGGGGGACAGGGGGGTTGGGAGGTGGCAATGAGCAGTTCTTC.

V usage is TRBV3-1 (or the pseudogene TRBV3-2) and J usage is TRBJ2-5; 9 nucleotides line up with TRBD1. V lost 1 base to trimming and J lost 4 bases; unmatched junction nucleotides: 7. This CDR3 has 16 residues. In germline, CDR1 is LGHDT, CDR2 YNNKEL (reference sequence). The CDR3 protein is CASSQGGQGLGETQYF. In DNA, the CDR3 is TGTGCCAGCAGCCAAGGGGGACAGGGCCTGGGAGAGACCCAGTACTTC.

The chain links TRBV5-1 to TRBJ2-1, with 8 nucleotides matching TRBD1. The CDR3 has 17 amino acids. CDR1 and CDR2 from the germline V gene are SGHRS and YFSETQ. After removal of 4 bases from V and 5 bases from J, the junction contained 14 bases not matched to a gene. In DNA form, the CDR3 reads TGCGCCAGCAGCCTATTCTCCGGGACAGGACCTAACAATGAGCAGTTCTTC. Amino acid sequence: CASSLFSGTGPNNEQFF.

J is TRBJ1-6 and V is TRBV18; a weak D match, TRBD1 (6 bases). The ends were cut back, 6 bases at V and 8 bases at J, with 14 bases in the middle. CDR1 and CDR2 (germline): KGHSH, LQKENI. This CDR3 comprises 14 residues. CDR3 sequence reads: CASSPRQAYSPLHF. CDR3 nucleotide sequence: TGTGCCAGCTCTCCGAGACAGGCATATTCACCCCTCCACTTT. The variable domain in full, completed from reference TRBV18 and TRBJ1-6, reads NAGVMQNPRHLVRRRGQEARLRCSPMKGHSHVYWYRQLPEEGLKFMVYLQKENIIDESGMPKERFSAEFPKEGPSILRIQQVVRGDSAAYFCASSPRQAYSPLHFGNGTRLTVT.

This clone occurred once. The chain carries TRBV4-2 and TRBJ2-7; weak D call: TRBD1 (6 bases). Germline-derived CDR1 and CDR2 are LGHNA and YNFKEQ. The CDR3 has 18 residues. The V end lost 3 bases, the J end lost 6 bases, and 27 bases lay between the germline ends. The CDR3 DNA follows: TGTGCCAGCAGCCACCTTTCCTTCGACAGGCAACCTACGCCCGAGCAGTACTTC. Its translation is CASSHLSFDRQPTPEQYF.

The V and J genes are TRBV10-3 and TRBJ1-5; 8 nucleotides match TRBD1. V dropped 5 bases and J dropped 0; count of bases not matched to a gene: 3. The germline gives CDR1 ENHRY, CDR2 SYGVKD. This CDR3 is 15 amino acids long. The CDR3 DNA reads TGTGCCATCAGTCCTGGACAGGGTAGCAATCAGCCCCAGCATTTT. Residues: CAISPGQGSNQPQHF.

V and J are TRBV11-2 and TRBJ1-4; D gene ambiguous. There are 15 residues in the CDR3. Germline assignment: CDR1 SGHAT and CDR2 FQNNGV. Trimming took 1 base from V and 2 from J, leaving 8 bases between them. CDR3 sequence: CASSLAWATNEKLFF. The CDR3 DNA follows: TGTGCCAGCAGCTTAGCTTGGGCGACTAATGAAAAACTGTTTTTT.

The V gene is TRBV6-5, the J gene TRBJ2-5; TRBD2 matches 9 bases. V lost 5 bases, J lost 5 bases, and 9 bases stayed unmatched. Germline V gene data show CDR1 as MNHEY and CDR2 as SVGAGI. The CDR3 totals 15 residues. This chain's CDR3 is CASSPATSGPETQYF. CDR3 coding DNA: TGTGCCAGCAGTCCCGCGACTAGCGGCCCCGAGACCCAGTACTTC.

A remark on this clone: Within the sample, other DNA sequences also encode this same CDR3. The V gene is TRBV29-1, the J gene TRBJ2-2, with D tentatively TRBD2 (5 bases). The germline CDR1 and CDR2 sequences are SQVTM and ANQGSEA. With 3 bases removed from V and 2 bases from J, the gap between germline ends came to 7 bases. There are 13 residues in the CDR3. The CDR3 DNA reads TGCAGCGTTGATCGGGGAAACACCGGGGAGCTGTTTTTT. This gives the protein CSVDRGNTGELFF.

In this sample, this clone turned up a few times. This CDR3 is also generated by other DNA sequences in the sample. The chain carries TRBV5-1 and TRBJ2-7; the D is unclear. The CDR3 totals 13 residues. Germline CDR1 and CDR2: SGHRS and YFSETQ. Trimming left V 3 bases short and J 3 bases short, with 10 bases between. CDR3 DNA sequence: TGCGCCAGCAGCTCGGGTACCGTCTACGAGCAGTACTTC. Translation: CASSSGTVYEQYF.

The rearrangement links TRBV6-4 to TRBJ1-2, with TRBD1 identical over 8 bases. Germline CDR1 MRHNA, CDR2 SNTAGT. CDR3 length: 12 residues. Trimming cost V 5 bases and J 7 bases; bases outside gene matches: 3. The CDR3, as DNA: TGTGCCAGCAGTTCCGACAGGGGTGGCTACACCTTC. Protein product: CASSSDRGGYTF.

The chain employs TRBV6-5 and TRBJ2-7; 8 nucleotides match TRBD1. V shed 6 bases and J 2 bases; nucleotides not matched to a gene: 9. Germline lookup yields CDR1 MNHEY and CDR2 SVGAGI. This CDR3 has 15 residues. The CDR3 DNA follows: TGTGCCAGCAGAGAGACAGGGGCCCTCACCTACGAGCAGTACTTC. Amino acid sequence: CASRETGALTYEQYF.

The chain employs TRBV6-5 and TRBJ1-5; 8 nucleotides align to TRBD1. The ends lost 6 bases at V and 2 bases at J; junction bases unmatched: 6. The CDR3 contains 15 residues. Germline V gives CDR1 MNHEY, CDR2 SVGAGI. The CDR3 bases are TGTGCCAGCAGGGGACTGACAGGGGGCAATCAGCCCCAGCATTTT. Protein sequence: CASRGLTGGNQPQHF.

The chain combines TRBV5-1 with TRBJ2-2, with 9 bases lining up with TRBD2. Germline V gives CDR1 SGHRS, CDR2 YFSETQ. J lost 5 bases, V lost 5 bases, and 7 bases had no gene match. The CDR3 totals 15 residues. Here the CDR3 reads CASSSSGMSTGELFF. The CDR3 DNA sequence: TGCGCCAGCAGTTCTAGCGGGATGTCAACCGGGGAGCTGTTTTTT.

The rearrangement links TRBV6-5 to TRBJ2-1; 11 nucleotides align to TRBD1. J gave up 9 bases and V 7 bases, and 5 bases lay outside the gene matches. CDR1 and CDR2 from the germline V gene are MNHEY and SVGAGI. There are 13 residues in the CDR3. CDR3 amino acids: CASIGQGAGEQFF. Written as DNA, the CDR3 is TGTGCCAGCATCGGACAGGGGGCAGGTGAGCAGTTCTTC.

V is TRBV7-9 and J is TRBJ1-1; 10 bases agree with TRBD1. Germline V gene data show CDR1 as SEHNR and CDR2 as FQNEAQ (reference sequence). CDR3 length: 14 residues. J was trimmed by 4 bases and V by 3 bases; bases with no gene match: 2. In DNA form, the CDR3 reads TGTGCCAGCAGCTTTGGACAGGGGGTCACTGAAGCTTTCTTT. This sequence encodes CASSFGQGVTEAFF.

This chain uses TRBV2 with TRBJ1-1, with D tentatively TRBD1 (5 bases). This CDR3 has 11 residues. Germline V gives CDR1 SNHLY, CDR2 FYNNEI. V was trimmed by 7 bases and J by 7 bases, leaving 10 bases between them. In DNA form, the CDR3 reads TGTGCCAGCAAAAGGGGTGGTGAAGCTTTCTTT. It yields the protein CASKRGGEAFF.

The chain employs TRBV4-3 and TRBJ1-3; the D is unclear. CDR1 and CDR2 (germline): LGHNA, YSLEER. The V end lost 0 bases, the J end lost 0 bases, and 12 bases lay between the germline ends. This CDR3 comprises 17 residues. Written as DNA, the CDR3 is TGCGCCAGCAGCCAAGATCGTGGAGAGTACTCTGGAAACACCATATATTTT. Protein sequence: CASSQDRGEYSGNTIYF.

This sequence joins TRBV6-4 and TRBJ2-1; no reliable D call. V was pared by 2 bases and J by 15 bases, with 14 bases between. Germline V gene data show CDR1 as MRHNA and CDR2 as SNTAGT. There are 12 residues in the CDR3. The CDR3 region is CASSDNPSRRFF. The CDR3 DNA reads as TGTGCCAGCAGTGACAACCCCTCCAGGCGGTTCTTC.

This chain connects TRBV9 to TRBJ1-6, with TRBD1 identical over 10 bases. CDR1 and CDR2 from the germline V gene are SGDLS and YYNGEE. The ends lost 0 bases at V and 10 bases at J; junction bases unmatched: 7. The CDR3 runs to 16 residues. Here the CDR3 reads CASSVAGDRGRSPLHF. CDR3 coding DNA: TGTGCCAGCAGCGTAGCCGGGGACAGGGGACGGTCACCCCTCCACTTT.

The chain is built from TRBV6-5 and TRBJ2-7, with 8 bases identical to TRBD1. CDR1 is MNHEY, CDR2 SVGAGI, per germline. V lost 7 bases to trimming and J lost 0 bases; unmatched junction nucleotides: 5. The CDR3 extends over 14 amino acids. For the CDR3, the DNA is TGTGCCAGCACCAAAGACAGGGGCTCCTACGAGCAGTACTTC. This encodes CASTKDRGSYEQYF.

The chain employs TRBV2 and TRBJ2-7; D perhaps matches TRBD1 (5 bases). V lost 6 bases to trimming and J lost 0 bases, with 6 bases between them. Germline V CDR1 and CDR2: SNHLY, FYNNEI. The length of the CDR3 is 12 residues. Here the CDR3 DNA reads TGTGCCAGCAGGGACACCTCCTACGAGCAGTACTTC. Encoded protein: CASRDTSYEQYF. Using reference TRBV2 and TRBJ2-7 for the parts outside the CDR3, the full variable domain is EPEVTQTPSHQVTQMGQEVILRCVPISNHLYFYWYRQILGQKVEFLVSFYNNEISEKSEIFDDQFSVERPDGSNFTLKIRSTKLEDSAMYFCASRDTSYEQYFGPGTRLTVT.

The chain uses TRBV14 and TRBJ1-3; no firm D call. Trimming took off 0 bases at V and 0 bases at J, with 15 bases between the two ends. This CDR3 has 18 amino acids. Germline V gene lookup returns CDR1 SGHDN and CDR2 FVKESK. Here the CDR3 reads CASSQDLTGFHSGNTIYF. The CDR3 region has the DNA TGTGCCAGCAGCCAAGATTTAACCGGTTTTCACTCTGGAAACACCATATATTTT.

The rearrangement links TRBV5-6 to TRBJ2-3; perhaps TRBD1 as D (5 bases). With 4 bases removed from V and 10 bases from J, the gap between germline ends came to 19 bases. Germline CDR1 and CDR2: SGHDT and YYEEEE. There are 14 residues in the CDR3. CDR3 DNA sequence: TGTGCCAGCAGCCAATTGGTGTCCAGGGCTGCGCAGTATTTT. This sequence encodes CASSQLVSRAAQYF. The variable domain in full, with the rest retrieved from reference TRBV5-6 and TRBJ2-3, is DAGVTQSPTHLIKTRGQQVTLRCSPKSGHDTVSWYQQALGQGPQFIFQYYEEEERQRGNFPDRFSGHQFPNYSSELNVNALLLGDSALYLCASSQLVSRAAQYFGPGTRLTVL.

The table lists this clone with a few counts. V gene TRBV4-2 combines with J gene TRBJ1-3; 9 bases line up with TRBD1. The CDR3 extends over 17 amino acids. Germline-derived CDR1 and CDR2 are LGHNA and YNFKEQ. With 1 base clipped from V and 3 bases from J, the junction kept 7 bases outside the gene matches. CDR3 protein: CASSQAPQGASGNTIYF. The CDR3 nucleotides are TGTGCCAGCAGCCAAGCCCCACAGGGGGCAAGTGGAAACACCATATATTTT.

The CDR3 reads CASSQGTGGQPQHF. Written as DNA, the CDR3 is TGTGCCAGCAGCCAAGGGACAGGGGGACAGCCCCAGCATTTT. The chain carries TRBV4-2 and TRBJ1-5, with 10 bases fitting TRBD1. Germline loops: CDR1 LGHNA, CDR2 YNFKEQ. J gave up 7 bases and V 1 base, and 1 base lay outside the gene matches. The CDR3 spans 14 residues.

In DNA, the CDR3 is TGTGCCATTTACGAGGGCAGGTTACCCCCCTACGAGCAGTACTTC. Amino acids: CAIYEGRLPPYEQYF. The chain is built from TRBV6-5 and TRBJ2-7; a possible D gene is TRBD2 (5 bases). The V end lost 10 bases, the J end lost 2 bases, and 21 bases lay between the germline ends. The CDR3 runs 15 residues. Germline CDR1 reads MNHEY; CDR2 reads SVGAGI.